Listed here are 16 T cell receptor beta chains from one sample, sequenced in a study of CD8 T cells in ankylosing spondylitis. TCRdb processed the 5' RACE reads anew with MiXCR; each CDR3 protein has one entry. The profile shows roughly 64,000 distinct CDR3 sequences, 6.2% of them singletons. Sequenced sample: synovial fluid, either unsorted or a sorted T cell fraction (not recorded which). Receptors originate from a male donor with ankylosing spondylitis.

This clonotype was detected a few times. This may come from a read error, since a much larger clone is one base off. The gene calls are TRBV7-2 and TRBJ2-7; the D is unclear. Germline loops: CDR1 SGHTA, CDR2 FQGNSA. This CDR3 has 12 amino acids. V was trimmed by 4 bases and J by 7 bases, leaving 11 bases between them. The CDR3 loop is CASSSMTWEQYF. The CDR3 nucleotides read TGTGCCAGCAGCTCAATGACCTGGGAGCAGTACTTC.

The chain combines TRBV20-1 with TRBJ1-2, with 12 bases fitting TRBD1. After removal of 3 bases from V and 2 bases from J, the junction contained 1 base not matched to a gene. There are 14 residues in the CDR3. Germline CDR1 is DFQATT and CDR2 is SNEGSKA (reference sequence). The chain's CDR3 is CSARGTGGNYGYTF. In DNA, the CDR3 is TGCAGTGCTAGGGGGACAGGGGGCAACTATGGCTACACCTTC.

V and J are TRBV5-1 and TRBJ2-2; no definite D call. Trimming removed 5 bases from V and 8 bases from J, with 13 bases in between. Germline V gene lookup returns CDR1 SGHRS and CDR2 YFSETQ. The CDR3 spans 13 residues. The CDR3 sequence: CASRGYGDGELFF. The CDR3 nucleotides are TGCGCCAGCAGGGGTTACGGCGATGGGGAGCTGTTTTTT.

This clonotype was recorded a few times. The V gene is TRBV13, the J gene TRBJ2-7; 7 bases map to TRBD2. Germline CDR1 and CDR2: PRHDT and FYEKMQ (reference sequence). The trim removed 3 bases at V and 2 bases at J, leaving 7 bases unmatched. The CDR3 runs to 15 residues. The CDR3 sequence is CASSLGGALTYEQYF. CDR3 nucleotides: TGTGCCAGCAGCTTGGGAGGGGCGTTGACCTACGAGCAGTACTTC.

This rearrangement joins TRBV7-6 to TRBJ2-5; 7 positions match TRBD1. Germline CDR1 is SGHVS and CDR2 is FNYEAQ. V lost 3 bases to trimming and J lost 2 bases; unmatched junction nucleotides: 3. CDR3 length: 14 amino acids. Written as DNA, the CDR3 is TGTGCCAGCAGCTTTCCGGGACAGCAAGAGACCCAGTACTTC. Translation: CASSFPGQQETQYF.

The rearrangement uses TRBV28 and TRBJ1-5; unclear D gene. This CDR3 region has 15 residues. Germline V CDR1 and CDR2: MDHEN, SYDVKM. V lost 2 bases, J lost 6 bases, and 14 bases lay in between. The CDR3 coding sequence is TGTGCCAGCAGTTTACGATTGGGTGAGGGTCAGCCCCAGCATTTT. Residues: CASSLRLGEGQPQHF. Based on the CDR3 plus reference TRBV28 and TRBJ1-5, the full variable domain is DVKVTQSSRYLVKRTGEKVFLECVQDMDHENMFWYRQDPGLGLRLIYFSYDVKMKEKGDIPEGYSVSREKKERFSLILESASTNQTSMYLCASSLRLGEGQPQHFGDGTRLSIL.

Many counts were recorded for this clonotype. The chain employs TRBV5-6 and TRBJ1-5; a possible D gene is TRBD1 (6 bases). Deletions cut 3 bases from V and 5 bases from J, with 18 bases between. CDR3 length: 16 amino acids. Germline V gene lookup returns CDR1 SGHDT and CDR2 YYEEEE. The CDR3, as DNA: TGTGCCAGCAGCTGGGGGGGGCCCAGGGCAGATCAGCCCCAGCATTTT. It encodes CASSWGGPRADQPQHF.

This clonotype was found many times. V gene TRBV5-4 combines with J gene TRBJ2-2, with 7 bases fitting TRBD1. With V trimmed by 3 bases and J by 4 bases, 9 bases remained unmatched. The germline V gene has CDR1 SGHNT and CDR2 YYREEE (reference sequence). The CDR3 spans 16 residues. In DNA form, the CDR3 reads TGTGCCAGCAGCTCCGTCGACAGGGCGGGCACCGGGGAGCTGTTTTTT. It translates to CASSSVDRAGTGELFF.

The J gene is TRBJ1-1, the V gene TRBV5-1, with TRBD1 matching 9 bases. The CDR3 sequence is 15 residues long. Germline CDR1 SGHRS, CDR2 YFSETQ. The J segment lost 5 bases and the V segment lost 4 bases, leaving 9 bases of the junction unmatched. The CDR3 coding sequence is TGCGCCAGCAGCGTCGGGGGGACAGGGCTGACTGAAGCTTTCTTT. Protein: CASSVGGTGLTEAFF.

This clonotype was observed many times. The J gene is TRBJ2-5, the V gene TRBV27; TRBD2 aligns across 12 bases. This CDR3 is built from 18 residues. V lost 0 bases, J lost 2 bases, and 7 bases stayed unmatched. Germline V gene data show CDR1 as MNHEY and CDR2 as SMNVEV (reference sequence). The CDR3 sequence: CASSLSLRTSGIQETQYF. CDR3 in DNA: TGTGCCAGCAGTTTATCCCTAAGGACTAGCGGGATTCAAGAGACCCAGTACTTC.

This clonotype was detected ten times or more. The genes are TRBV20-1 and TRBJ2-1; 8 bases agree with TRBD2. CDR3 length: 20 residues. The ends lost 3 bases at V and 5 bases at J; junction bases unmatched: 24. Germline V gene sequence: CDR1 DFQATT, CDR2 SNEGSKA (reference sequence). CDR3 residues: CSARGPTRRSGSRSNNEQFF. CDR3 sequence (DNA): TGCAGTGCTAGGGGGCCCACGCGGAGGAGCGGGAGTCGCTCGAACAATGAGCAGTTCTTC.

This clonotype has at least ten counts. V is TRBV2 and J is TRBJ2-2, with no clear D. The CDR3 has 15 amino acids. Germline assignment: CDR1 SNHLY and CDR2 FYNNEI. V dropped 2 bases and J dropped 1 base, with 8 bases sitting between them. CDR3 loop: CASSENGLNTGELFF. In DNA form, the CDR3 reads TGTGCCAGCAGTGAAAACGGTCTGAACACCGGGGAGCTGTTTTTT.

There are many counts of this clonotype. The chain recombines TRBV29-1 with TRBJ2-7; the match to TRBD1 covers 9 bases. V dropped 5 bases and J dropped 0; count of bases not matched to a gene: 11. Germline V lookup: CDR1 SQVTM, CDR2 ANQGSEA. The CDR3 runs to 16 residues. CDR3 sequence (DNA): TGCAGCGTTCAGGACAGGGGTCTAGGCCTCTCCTACGAGCAGTACTTC. Its protein product is CSVQDRGLGLSYEQYF.

This clonotype has a count of ten or more. The J gene is TRBJ2-7, the V gene TRBV13; 9 bases are a match to TRBD1. The length of the CDR3 is 15 residues. V was pared by 5 bases and J by 5 bases, with 10 bases of the junction left unmatched. Germline V lookup: CDR1 PRHDT, CDR2 FYEKMQ (reference sequence). The CDR3 is CASSVSGTGSDEQYF. The CDR3 nucleotides are TGTGCCAGCAGCGTTTCCGGGACAGGGTCTGACGAGCAGTACTTC.

In this sample, this clonotype turned up many times. The rearrangement joins TRBV30 to TRBJ2-5, with 7 bases aligning to TRBD2. The CDR3 has 14 residues. Germline trimming cut 8 bases from V and 5 bases from J; bases unmatched to any gene: 14. CDR1 and CDR2 from the germline V gene are GTSNPN and SVGIG (reference sequence). Here the CDR3 reads CATSLAGVGETQYF. The CDR3 region has the DNA TGTGCCACCTCCCTTGCGGGAGTAGGGGAGACCCAGTACTTC.

The gene calls are TRBV5-6 and TRBJ2-5; D ambiguous. CDR3 length: 14 amino acids. Per the germline V gene, CDR1 is SGHDT and CDR2 is YYEEEE. Trimming pared 3 bases from V and 4 bases from J, leaving 13 bases between. Here the CDR3 DNA reads TGTGCCAGCAGCTATACTTCGGAAGCAGAGACCCAGTACTTC. This gives the protein CASSYTSEAETQYF.